Listed here are 15 T cell receptor beta chains from one sample, sequenced in a study of blood T cell dynamics during melanoma immunotherapy. Measured with immunoSEQ multiplex PCR; TCRdb has only the in-frame clones, and not every one. Of about 13,000 clones in the sample, over 85% are singletons; the top ten hold about 3.7%. Time point given: pre-treatment baseline. This specimen consisted of blood, obtained from a patient treated with checkpoint blockade. The receptor source for this set is a human donor with melanoma.

This chain links TRBV6-5 with TRBJ2-1; 9 nucleotides agree with TRBD1. Germline loops: CDR1 MNHEY, CDR2 SVGAGI. J was trimmed by 7 bases and V by 2 bases; bases with no gene match: 0. CDR3 size: 13 residues. The CDR3 DNA sequence: TGTGCCAGCAGTTACGGGACAGGGAATGAGCAGTTCTTC. Translating it yields CASSYGTGNEQFF.

The V gene is TRBV28, the J gene TRBJ2-5; TRBD2 matches 13 bases. CDR1 is MDHEN, CDR2 SYDVKM, per germline. V gave up 6 bases and J gave up 2 bases; unmatched junction bases: 12. The CDR3 is made up of 18 amino acids. The CDR3, as DNA: TGTGCCAGCAGACATGGACTAGCGGGAGAGGGGCTTCAAGAGACCCAGTACTTC. Protein sequence: CASRHGLAGEGLQETQYF. The full variable domain, rest sourced from reference TRBV28 and TRBJ2-5, is DVKVTQSSRYLVKRTGEKVFLECVQDMDHENMFWYRQDPGLGLRLIYFSYDVKMKEKGDIPEGYSVSREKKERFSLILESASTNQTSMYLCASRHGLAGEGLQETQYFGPGTRLLVL.

The V call is TRBV2, the J call TRBJ1-1; 7 bases are a match to TRBD1. Germline CDR1 reads SNHLY; CDR2 reads FYNNEI. The CDR3 is made up of 14 amino acids. V shed 5 bases, J shed 6 bases, and the junction held 9 bases outside the gene matches. CDR3 amino acids: CASSLQGKGAEAFF. The DNA for the CDR3 is TGTGCCAGCAGTTTACAGGGGAAGGGCGCTGAAGCTTTCTTT.

The chain employs TRBV25-1 and TRBJ1-2, with TRBD1 identical over 9 bases. CDR3 length: 13 residues. Germline V gene sequence: CDR1 MGHDK, CDR2 SYGVNS. With 3 bases clipped from V and 8 bases from J, the junction kept 4 bases outside the gene matches. CDR3 residues: CASSDRTGVGYTF. The CDR3 nucleotides are TGTGCCAGCAGTGATCGGACAGGGGTGGGCTACACCTTC.

The V gene is TRBV21-1, the J gene TRBJ2-1; TRBD2 is taken as the D call from the table, unchecked against the DNA. TRBV21-1 corresponds to a pseudogene. This CDR3 comprises 16 residues. CDR3 coding DNA: TGTGCCAGCAGCCACCCCTGGGGGGAGGGATACAATGAGCAGTTCTTC. Translation: CASSHPWGEGYNEQFF.

V usage is TRBV7-2 and J usage is TRBJ1-2, with D possibly TRBD1 on 5 matching bases. This CDR3 has 15 amino acids. CDR1 SGHTA and CDR2 FQGNSA come from the germline V gene. The V and J ends lost 1 base and 7 bases respectively, with 16 bases between them. This CDR3 is CASSLVPPRESGYTF. The CDR3 nucleotides read TGTGCCAGCAGCTTAGTCCCCCCCAGGGAGAGTGGCTACACCTTC.

The J gene is TRBJ1-2, the V gene TRBV4-3; tentative D call: TRBD1 (6 bases). CDR3 length equals 14 residues. V was cut by 2 bases and J by 7 bases, with 14 bases left in between. In germline, CDR1 is LGHNA, CDR2 YSLEER. The CDR3 nucleotides read TGCGCCAGCAGCCAATTTAGCACAGGGTCTGGCTACACCTTC. As protein: CASSQFSTGSGYTF.

The chain recombines TRBV6-1 with TRBJ1-2; 10 nucleotides match TRBD1. The germline V gene has CDR1 MNHNS and CDR2 SASEGT. The J segment lost 8 bases and the V segment lost 6 bases, leaving 9 bases of the junction unmatched. The CDR3 has 14 amino acids. The DNA for the CDR3 is TGTGCCAGCAGGACGACAGGGGGCGCGAAGGGCTACACCTTC. It yields the protein CASRTTGGAKGYTF.

Regarding this clone: One end of the junction fails to match germline, which may point to a read error. The chain combines TRBV6-1 with TRBJ1-1; TRBD1 aligns across 10 bases. Germline lookup yields CDR1 MNHNS and CDR2 SASEGT. The CDR3 covers 15 residues. This CDR3 reads CASSPTGGSHTKAFF. CDR3 DNA sequence: TGTGCCAGCAGCCCGACAGGGGGCTCGCACACTAAAGCTTTCTTT.

The V gene is TRBV28, the J gene TRBJ2-7; the D gene is possibly TRBD1 (6 bases). This CDR3 comprises 15 residues. Germline V lookup: CDR1 MDHEN, CDR2 SYDVKM. Trimming took off 5 bases at V and 2 bases at J, with 16 bases between the two ends. CDR3 DNA: TGTGCCAGCAGTGGCCCCCGACAGGTTACCTACGAGCAGTACTTC. Its protein product is CASSGPRQVTYEQYF. Using reference TRBV28 and TRBJ2-7 for the parts outside the CDR3, the full variable domain is DVKVTQSSRYLVKRTGEKVFLECVQDMDHENMFWYRQDPGLGLRLIYFSYDVKMKEKGDIPEGYSVSREKKERFSLILESASTNQTSMYLCASSGPRQVTYEQYFGPGTRLTVT.

The chain employs TRBV5-1 and TRBJ2-4; 9 bases agree with TRBD2. Germline loops: CDR1 SGHRS, CDR2 YFSETQ. J gave up 7 bases and V 1 base, and 9 bases lay outside the gene matches. CDR3 size: 16 residues. CDR3: CASSLIAGEARNIQYF. The CDR3 DNA follows: TGCGCCAGCAGCTTGATAGCGGGAGAGGCCCGGAACATTCAGTACTTC.

The rearrangement joins TRBV7-2 to TRBJ2-1; D gene unclear. Trimming cost V 2 bases and J 4 bases, with 6 bases left between them. Germline V CDR1 and CDR2: SGHTA, FQGNSA. The CDR3 contains 13 residues. The CDR3 loop is CASSLTDYNEQFF. CDR3 in DNA: TGTGCCAGCAGCTTAACCGATTACAATGAGCAGTTCTTC.

The chain uses TRBV7-9 and TRBJ1-2; 10 bases align to TRBD1. After removal of 1 base from V and 4 bases from J, the junction contained 6 bases not matched to a gene. The CDR3 sequence is 16 residues long. Germline-derived CDR1 and CDR2 are SEHNR and FQNEAQ (reference sequence). CDR3 loop: CASSLGLWDRGYGYTF. DNA of the CDR3: TGTGCCAGCAGCTTAGGCCTTTGGGACAGGGGCTATGGCTACACCTTC.

As DNA, the CDR3 is TGTGCCAGCTCACCCGGACAGGGTAATGAAAAACTGTTTTTT. It yields the protein CASSPGQGNEKLFF. The chain is built from TRBV18 and TRBJ1-4; 8 nucleotides match TRBD1. The junction had 1 base not matched to a gene; V was cut back by 3 bases and J by 4 bases. This CDR3 region has 14 residues. CDR1 is KGHSH and CDR2 is LQKENI in the germline V gene. Supplemented by reference TRBV18 and TRBJ1-4, the full variable domain reads NAGVMQNPRHLVRRRGQEARLRCSPMKGHSHVYWYRQLPEEGLKFMVYLQKENIIDESGMPKERFSAEFPKEGPSILRIQQVVRGDSAAYFCASSPGQGNEKLFFGSGTQLSVL.

The genes are TRBV6-1 and TRBJ2-3; 10 nucleotides match TRBD1. This CDR3 is built from 16 residues. With 0 bases clipped from V and 4 bases from J, the junction kept 4 bases outside the gene matches. Germline lookup yields CDR1 MNHNS and CDR2 SASEGT. The CDR3 DNA reads as TGTGCCAGCAGTGAAGCTTGGGACAGGGGCCCAGATACGCAGTATTTT. Protein: CASSEAWDRGPDTQYF.